The 6 T cell receptor beta chains presented below share a single source sample, sequenced in a study of T cell responses to AZD1222 COVID-19 vaccine. The assay was immunoSEQ multiplex PCR, and TCRdb's table has in-frame clones only and misses some. The sample lists fewer than 150,000 clones; roughly 85% were seen once. The specimen comprised peripheral blood, sampled on day 0 of AZD1222 vaccination. These receptor sequences come from an adult in good health.

The chain carries TRBV27 and TRBJ2-7, with 14 bases aligning to TRBD2. Per germline, CDR1 MNHEY and CDR2 SMNVEV (reference sequence). This CDR3 region has 17 residues. Trimming at V came to 8 bases and at J to 1 base, leaving 10 bases not matched to a gene. In DNA, the CDR3 is TGTGCCAGCGGTAGGACTAGCGGGGGGCTCCTATCCTACGAGCAGTACTTC. It yields the protein CASGRTSGGLLSYEQYF.

This clone was seen more than once but under ten times. The J gene is TRBJ1-2, the V gene TRBV7-2, with D maybe TRBD1 (5 bases). Germline values: CDR1 SGHTA, CDR2 FQGNSA. V lost 5 bases, J lost 7 bases, and 20 bases lay in between. The length of the CDR3 is 15 residues. The CDR3 DNA reads TGTGCCAGCAGCCAAGTGTGGACACAGACGTCTGGCTACACCTTC. It is translated as CASSQVWTQTSGYTF.

Notes on this clone: The sample has other DNA sequences that encode this CDR3 too. The chain has TRBV11-3 and TRBJ2-6; D unclear. Germline CDR1 and CDR2: SGHNT and YENEEA. The length of the CDR3 is 13 residues. The V end was cut by 3 bases, the J end by 1 base, with 1 base between. Here the CDR3 reads CASSFSGANVLTF. The CDR3 DNA is TGTGCCAGCAGCTTTTCTGGGGCCAACGTCCTGACTTTC.

This clone was counted only a few times. V is TRBV7-8 and J is TRBJ1-2, with D possibly TRBD1 on 5 matching bases. The germline V gene has CDR1 SGHVS and CDR2 FQNEAQ. This CDR3 has 13 residues. V was clipped by 3 bases and J by 8 bases, with 13 bases between them. The CDR3 loop is CASSFSGLNGYTF. CDR3 nucleotide sequence: TGTGCCAGCAGCTTCTCAGGGCTTAACGGCTACACCTTC.

The V call is TRBV23-1, the J call TRBJ1-1; maybe TRBD1 (6 bases). TRBV23-1 is an open reading frame whose function is uncertain. V lost 10 bases and J 4 bases, leaving 22 bases between the germline ends. The CDR3 extends over 15 amino acids. The CDR3 loop reads CATSWGHLLGTEAFF. CDR3 in DNA: TGCGCCACCTCCTGGGGACACCTCTTAGGCACTGAAGCTTTCTTT.

V is TRBV2 and J is TRBJ1-3; D is perhaps TRBD1 (6 bases). V gave up 5 bases and J gave up 4 bases, with 12 bases separating them. Germline assignment: CDR1 SNHLY and CDR2 FYNNEI. There are 14 residues in the CDR3. CDR3 residues: CASSTGLDGNTIYF. Written as DNA, the CDR3 is TGTGCCAGCAGTACAGGGCTAGACGGAAACACCATATATTTT.